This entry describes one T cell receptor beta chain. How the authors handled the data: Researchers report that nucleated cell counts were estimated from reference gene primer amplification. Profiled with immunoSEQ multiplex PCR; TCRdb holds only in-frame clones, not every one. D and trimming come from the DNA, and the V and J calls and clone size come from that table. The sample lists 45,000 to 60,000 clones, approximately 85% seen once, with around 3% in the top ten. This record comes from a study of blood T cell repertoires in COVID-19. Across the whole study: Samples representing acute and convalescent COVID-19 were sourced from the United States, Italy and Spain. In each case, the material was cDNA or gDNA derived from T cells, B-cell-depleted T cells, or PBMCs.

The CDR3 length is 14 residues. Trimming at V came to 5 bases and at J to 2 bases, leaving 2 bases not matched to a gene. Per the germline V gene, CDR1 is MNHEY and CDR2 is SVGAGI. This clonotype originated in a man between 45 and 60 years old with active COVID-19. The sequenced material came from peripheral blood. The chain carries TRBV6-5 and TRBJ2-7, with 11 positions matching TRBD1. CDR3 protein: CASSRTGGTYEQYF. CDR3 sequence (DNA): TGTGCCAGCAGTCGGACAGGGGGCACCTACGAGCAGTACTTC.